This T cell receptor (beta chain) stems from a study of vaccination and CD4 T cells after COVID-19. Study details: Cells were stimulated with overlapping spike peptide pools from SARS-CoV-2, HCoV-NL63, HCoV-OC43 and HCoV-229E.

The sample's treatment: roughly 10-day PBMC culture with coronavirus spike peptide pools or control peptides (ViraFEST assay). With about 11 days of culture completed, CD4+ T cells were isolated by negative selection. Oncomine TCR Beta short-read sequencing was applied to DNA from cultured CD4+ T cells. Genomic DNA was taken out of cultured CD4+ T cells by extraction. TCRdb re-analysed the PCR reads in MiXCR, keeping a single row per CDR3 protein. In the table there are over 8,500 distinct CDR3 sequences, 68% of which are singletons. The table lists this clonotype with a few counts. What it binds is unknown. The CDR3 contains 16 residues. V shed 3 bases, J shed 2 bases, and the junction held 6 bases outside the gene matches. CDR1 is SGHTA and CDR2 is FQGNSA in the germline V gene.

The input for sequencing was CD4+ T cells from blood, cultured in vitro, taken before SARS-CoV-2 vaccination. The receptor was isolated from a human donor who had recovered from COVID-19. The rearrangement uses TRBV7-2 and TRBJ1-2, with 10 bases identical to TRBD1. CDR3 residues: CASSFRQGASNYGYTF. As DNA, the CDR3 is TGTGCCAGCAGCTTCAGACAGGGGGCATCAAACTATGGCTACACCTTC.